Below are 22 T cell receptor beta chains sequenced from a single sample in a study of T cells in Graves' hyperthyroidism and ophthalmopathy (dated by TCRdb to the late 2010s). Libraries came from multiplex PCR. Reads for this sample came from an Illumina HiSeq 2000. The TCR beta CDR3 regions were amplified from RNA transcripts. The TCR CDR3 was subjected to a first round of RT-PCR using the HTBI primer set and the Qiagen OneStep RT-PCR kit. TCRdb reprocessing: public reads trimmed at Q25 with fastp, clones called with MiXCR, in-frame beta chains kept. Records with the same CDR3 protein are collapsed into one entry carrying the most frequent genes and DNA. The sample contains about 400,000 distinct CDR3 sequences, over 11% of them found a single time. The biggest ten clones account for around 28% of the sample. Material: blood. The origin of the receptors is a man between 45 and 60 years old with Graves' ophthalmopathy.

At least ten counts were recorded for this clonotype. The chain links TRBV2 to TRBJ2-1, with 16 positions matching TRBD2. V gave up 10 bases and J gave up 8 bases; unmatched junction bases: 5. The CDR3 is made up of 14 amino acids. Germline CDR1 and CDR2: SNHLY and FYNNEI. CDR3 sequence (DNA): TGTGCCATCACGGGACTAGCGGGAGGGGATGAGCAGTTCTTC. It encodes CAITGLAGGDEQFF.

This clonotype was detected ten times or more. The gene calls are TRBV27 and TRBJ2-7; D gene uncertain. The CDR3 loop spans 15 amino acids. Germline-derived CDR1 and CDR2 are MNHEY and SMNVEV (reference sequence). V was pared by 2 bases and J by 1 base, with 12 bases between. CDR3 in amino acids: CASSLLPGRSYEQYF. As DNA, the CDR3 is TGTGCCAGCAGTTTACTTCCAGGCAGATCCTACGAGCAGTACTTC.

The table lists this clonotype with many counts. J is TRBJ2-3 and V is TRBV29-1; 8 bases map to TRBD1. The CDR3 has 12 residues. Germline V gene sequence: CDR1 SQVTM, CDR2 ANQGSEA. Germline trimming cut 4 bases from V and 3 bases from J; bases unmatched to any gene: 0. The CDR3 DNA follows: TGCAGCGTTGGGACAGGGACAGATACGCAGTATTTT. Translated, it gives CSVGTGTDTQYF.

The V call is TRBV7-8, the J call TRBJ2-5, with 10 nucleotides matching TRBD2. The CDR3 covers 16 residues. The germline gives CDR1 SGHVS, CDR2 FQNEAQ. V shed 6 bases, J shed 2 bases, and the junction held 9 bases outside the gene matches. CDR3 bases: TGTGCCAGCAGACGCCTAGCGGGAGTAGAACAAGAGACCCAGTACTTC. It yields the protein CASRRLAGVEQETQYF.

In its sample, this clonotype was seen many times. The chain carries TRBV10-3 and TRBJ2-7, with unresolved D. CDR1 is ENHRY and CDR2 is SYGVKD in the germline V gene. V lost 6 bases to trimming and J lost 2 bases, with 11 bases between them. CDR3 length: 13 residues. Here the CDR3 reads CAIRPGRPYEQYF. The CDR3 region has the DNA TGTGCCATCAGACCCGGTAGGCCCTACGAGCAGTACTTC.

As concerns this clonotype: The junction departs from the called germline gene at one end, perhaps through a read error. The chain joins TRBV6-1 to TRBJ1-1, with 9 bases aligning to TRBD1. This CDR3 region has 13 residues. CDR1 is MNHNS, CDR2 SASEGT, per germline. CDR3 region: CASIRQGDTEALF. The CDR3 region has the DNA TGTGCCAGCATCCGACAGGGGGATACTGAAGCTCTCTTT.

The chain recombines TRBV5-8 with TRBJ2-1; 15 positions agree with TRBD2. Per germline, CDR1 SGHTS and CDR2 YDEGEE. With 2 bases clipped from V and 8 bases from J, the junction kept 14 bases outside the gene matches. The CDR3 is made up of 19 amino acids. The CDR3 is CASSLGTSGRRVFTDEQFF. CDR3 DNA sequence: TGTGCCAGCAGCTTAGGGACTAGCGGGAGGAGGGTGTTTACCGATGAGCAGTTCTTC.

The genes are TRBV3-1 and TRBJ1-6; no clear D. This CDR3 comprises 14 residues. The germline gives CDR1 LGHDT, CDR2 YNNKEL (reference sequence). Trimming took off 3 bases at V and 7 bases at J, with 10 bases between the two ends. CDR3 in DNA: TGTGCCAGCAGCCATTCTGGGAACAATTCACCCCTCCACTTT. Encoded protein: CASSHSGNNSPLHF.

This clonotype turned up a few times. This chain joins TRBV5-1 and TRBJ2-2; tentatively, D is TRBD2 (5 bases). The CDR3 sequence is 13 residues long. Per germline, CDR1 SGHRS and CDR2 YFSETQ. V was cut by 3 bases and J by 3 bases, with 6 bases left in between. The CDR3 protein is CASSSRDTGELFF. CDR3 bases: TGCGCCAGCAGCTCGCGGGACACCGGGGAGCTGTTTTTT. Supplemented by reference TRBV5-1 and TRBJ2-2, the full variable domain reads KAGVTQTPRYLIKTRGQQVTLSCSPISGHRSVSWYQQTPGQGLQFLFEYFSETQRNKGNFPGRFSGRQFSNSRSEMNVSTLELGDSALYLCASSSRDTGELFFGEGSRLTVL.

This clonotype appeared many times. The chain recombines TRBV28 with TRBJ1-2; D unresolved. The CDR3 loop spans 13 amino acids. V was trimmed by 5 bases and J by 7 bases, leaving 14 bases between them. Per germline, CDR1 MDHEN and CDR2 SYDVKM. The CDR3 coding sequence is TGTGCCAGCAGTCTCCTTGGCCAGCTTGGCTACACCTTC. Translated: CASSLLGQLGYTF.

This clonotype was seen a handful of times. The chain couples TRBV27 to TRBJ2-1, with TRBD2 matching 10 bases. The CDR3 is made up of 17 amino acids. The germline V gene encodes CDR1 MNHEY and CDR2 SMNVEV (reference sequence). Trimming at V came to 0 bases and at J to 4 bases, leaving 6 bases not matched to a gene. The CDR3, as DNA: TGTGCCAGCAGTTTATCCACTAGCGGGATGCCTTACAATGAGCAGTTCTTC. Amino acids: CASSLSTSGMPYNEQFF.

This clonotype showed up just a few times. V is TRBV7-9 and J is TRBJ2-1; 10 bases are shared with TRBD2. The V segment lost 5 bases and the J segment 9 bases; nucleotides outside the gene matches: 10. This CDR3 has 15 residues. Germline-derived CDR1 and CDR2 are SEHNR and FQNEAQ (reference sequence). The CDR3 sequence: CASSRTSGVMSEQFF. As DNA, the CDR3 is TGTGCCAGCAGCCGGACTAGCGGAGTTATGAGTGAGCAGTTCTTC.

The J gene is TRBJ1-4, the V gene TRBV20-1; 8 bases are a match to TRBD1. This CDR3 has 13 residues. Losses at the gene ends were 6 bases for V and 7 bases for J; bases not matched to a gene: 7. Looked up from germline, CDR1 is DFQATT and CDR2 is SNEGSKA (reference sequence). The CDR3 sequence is CSAPGQGAEKLFF. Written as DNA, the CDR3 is TGCAGTGCCCCCGGACAGGGTGCTGAAAAACTGTTTTTT.

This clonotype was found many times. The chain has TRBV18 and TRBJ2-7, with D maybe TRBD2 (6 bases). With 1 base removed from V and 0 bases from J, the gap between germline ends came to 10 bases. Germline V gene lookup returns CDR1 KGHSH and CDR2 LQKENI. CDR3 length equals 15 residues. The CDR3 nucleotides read TGTGCCAGCTCACCACTCGGGGAGGTCTCCTACGAGCAGTACTTC. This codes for CASSPLGEVSYEQYF.

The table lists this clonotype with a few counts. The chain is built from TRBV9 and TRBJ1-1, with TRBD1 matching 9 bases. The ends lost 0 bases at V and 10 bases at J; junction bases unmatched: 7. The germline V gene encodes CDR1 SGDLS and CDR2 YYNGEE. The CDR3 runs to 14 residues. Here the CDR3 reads CASSVVGGQGRAFF. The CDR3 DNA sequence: TGTGCCAGCAGCGTAGTAGGGGGACAGGGACGAGCTTTCTTT.

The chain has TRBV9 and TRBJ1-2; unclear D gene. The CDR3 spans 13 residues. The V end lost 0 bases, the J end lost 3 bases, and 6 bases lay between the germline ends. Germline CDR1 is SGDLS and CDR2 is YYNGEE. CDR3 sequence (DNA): TGTGCCAGCAGCGTAGACAGCTACTATGGCTACACCTTC. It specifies CASSVDSYYGYTF.

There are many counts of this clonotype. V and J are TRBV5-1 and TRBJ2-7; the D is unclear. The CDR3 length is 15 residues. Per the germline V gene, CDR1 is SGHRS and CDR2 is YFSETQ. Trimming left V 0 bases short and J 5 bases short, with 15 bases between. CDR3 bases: TGCGCCAGCAGCTTGGATCTCCCAACCATTGACGAGCAGTACTTC. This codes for CASSLDLPTIDEQYF. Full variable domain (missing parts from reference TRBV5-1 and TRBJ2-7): KAGVTQTPRYLIKTRGQQVTLSCSPISGHRSVSWYQQTPGQGLQFLFEYFSETQRNKGNFPGRFSGRQFSNSRSEMNVSTLELGDSALYLCASSLDLPTIDEQYFGPGTRLTVT.

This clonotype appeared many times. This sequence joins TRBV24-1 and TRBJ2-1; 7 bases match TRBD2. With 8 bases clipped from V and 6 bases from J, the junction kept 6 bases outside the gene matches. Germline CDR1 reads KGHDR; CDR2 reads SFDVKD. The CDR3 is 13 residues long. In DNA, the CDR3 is TGTGCCACCACAGCGGGATACGGCAATGAGCAGTTCTTC. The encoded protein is CATTAGYGNEQFF.

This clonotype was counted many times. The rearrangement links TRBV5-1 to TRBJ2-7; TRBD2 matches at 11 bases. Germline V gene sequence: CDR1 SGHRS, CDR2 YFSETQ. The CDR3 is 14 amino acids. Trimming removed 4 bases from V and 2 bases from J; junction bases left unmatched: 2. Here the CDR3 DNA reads TGCGCCAGCAGCCTGACTAGCGGGACCTACGAGCAGTACTTC. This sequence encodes CASSLTSGTYEQYF.

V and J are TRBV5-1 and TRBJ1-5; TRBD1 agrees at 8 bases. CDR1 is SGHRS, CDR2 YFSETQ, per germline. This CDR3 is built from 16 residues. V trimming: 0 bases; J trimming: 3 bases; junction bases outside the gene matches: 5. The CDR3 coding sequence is TGCGCCAGCAGCTTGGGCCAGGGGGCGATCAATCAGCCCCAGCATTTT. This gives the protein CASSLGQGAINQPQHF.

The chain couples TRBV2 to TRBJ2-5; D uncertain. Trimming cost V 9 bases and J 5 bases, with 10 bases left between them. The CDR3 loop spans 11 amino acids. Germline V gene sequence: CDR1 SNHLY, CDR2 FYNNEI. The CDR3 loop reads CASIKSETQYF. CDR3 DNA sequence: TGTGCCAGTATTAAATCGGAGACCCAGTACTTC. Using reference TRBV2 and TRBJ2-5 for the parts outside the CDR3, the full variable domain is EPEVTQTPSHQVTQMGQEVILRCVPISNHLYFYWYRQILGQKVEFLVSFYNNEISEKSEIFDDQFSVERPDGSNFTLKIRSTKLEDSAMYFCASIKSETQYFGPGTRLLVL.

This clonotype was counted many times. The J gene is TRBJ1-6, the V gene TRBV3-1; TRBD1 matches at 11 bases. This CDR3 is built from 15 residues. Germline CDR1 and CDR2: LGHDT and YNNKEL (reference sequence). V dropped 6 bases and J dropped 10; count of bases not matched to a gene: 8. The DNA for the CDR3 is TGTGCCAGCAGATCGGGACAGGGGGTAAAGTCACCCCTCCACTTT. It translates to CASRSGQGVKSPLHF.